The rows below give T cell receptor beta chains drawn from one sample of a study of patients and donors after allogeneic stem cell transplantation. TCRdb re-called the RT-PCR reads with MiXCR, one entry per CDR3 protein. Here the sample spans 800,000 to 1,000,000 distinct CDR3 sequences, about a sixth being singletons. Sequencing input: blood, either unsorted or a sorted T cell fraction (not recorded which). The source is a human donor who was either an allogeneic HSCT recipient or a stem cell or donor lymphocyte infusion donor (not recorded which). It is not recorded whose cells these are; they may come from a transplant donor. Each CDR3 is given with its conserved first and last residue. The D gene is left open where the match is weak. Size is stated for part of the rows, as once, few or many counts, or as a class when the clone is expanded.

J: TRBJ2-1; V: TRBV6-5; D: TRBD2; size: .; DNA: TGTGCCAGCAGTTCCTTAACTAGCGGGGATTACAATGAGCAGTTCTTC; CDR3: CASSSLTSGDYNEQFF
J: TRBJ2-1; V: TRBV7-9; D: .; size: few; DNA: TGTGCCAGCAGCTTAGGCGCGCGGGCGTACAATGAGCAGTTCTTC; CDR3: CASSLGARAYNEQFF
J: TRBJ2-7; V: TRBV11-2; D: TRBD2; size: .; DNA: TGTGCCAGCAGCTTATTTCCAGCGGGAGGGGACGAGCAGTACTTC; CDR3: CASSLFPAGGDEQYF
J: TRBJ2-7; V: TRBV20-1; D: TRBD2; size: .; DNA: TGCAGTGCGCGGACTAGCGGGGACGAGCAGTACTTC; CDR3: CSARTSGDEQYF
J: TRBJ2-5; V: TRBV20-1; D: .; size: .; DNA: TGCAGTGCTCCCTCCTTAGCGGCCCAAGAGACCCAGTACTTC; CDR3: CSAPSLAAQETQYF
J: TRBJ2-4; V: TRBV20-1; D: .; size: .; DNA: TGCAGTGCTCTCGCCCGGCTAGCCAAAAACATTCAGTACTTC; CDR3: CSALARLAKNIQYF
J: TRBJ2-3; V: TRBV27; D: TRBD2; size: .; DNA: TGTGCCAGCAGTTCAATAGCGGGGGGGCGGGACACAGATACGCAGTATTTT; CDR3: CASSSIAGGRDTDTQYF
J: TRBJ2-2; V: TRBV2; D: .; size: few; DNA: TGTGCCAGCAGTGGTTCGGACCAACTCTACCCGAACACCGGGGAGCTGTTTTTT; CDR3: CASSGSDQLYPNTGELFF
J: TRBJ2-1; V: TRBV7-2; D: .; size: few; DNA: TGTGCCAGCATCAAGGACACACTCAATGAGCAGTTCTTC; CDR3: CASIKDTLNEQFF
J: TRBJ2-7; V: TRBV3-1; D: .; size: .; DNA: TGTGCCAGCAGCCAAAAGGACGGCAGCTCCTACGAGCAGTACTTC; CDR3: CASSQKDGSSYEQYF
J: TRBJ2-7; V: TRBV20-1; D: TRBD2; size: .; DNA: TGCAGTGCTAGAGATCCCGGGACTAGCGGCTACGAGCAGTACTTC; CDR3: CSARDPGTSGYEQYF
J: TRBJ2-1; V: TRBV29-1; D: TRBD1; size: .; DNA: TGCAGCGAGGGGGACAGCTCCTACAATGAGCAGTTCTTC; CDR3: CSEGDSSYNEQFF
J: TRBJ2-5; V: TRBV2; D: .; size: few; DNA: TGTGCCAGCAGTGAAGTTGGGTCAGCAGAAGAGACCCAGTACTTC; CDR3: CASSEVGSAEETQYF
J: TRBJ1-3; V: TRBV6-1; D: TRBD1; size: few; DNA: TGTGCCAGCAGCCGGGGGGACAGGGAAGTTGTTGGAAACACCATATATTTT; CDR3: CASSRGDREVVGNTIYF
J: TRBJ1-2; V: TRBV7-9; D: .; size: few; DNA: TGTGCCAGCAGCTTGTCCGGGACGACCAACTATGGCTACACCTTC; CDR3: CASSLSGTTNYGYTF
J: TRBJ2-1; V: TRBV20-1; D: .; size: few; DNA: TGCAGTGCAGTGGGCACTAGTGTTAGCTCCTACAATGAGCAGTTCTTC; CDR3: CSAVGTSVSSYNEQFF
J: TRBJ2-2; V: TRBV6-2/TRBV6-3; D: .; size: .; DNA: TGTGCCAGCAGTTATGTAGCCTTACCGAACACCGGGGAGCTGTTTTTT; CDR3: CASSYVALPNTGELFF
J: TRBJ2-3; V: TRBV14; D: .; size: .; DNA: TGTGCCAGCAGCCAAGGACTAGGCGCAGATACGCAGTATTTT; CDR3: CASSQGLGADTQYF